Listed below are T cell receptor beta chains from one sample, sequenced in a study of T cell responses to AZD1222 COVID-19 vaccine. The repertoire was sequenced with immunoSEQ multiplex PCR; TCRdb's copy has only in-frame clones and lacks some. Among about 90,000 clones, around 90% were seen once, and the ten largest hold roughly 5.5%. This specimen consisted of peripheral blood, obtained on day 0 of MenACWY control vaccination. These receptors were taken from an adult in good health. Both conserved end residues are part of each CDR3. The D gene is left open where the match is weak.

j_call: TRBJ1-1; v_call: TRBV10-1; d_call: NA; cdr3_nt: TGCGCCAGCAGTGGTCGCGGCACTGAAGCTTTCTTT; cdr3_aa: CASSGRGTEAFF
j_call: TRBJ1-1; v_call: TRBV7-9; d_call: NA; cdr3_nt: TGTGCCAGCAGCTTAGATATAGGGGAGATCACTGAAGCTTTCTTT; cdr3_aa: CASSLDIGEITEAFF
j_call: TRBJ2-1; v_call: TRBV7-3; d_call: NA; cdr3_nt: TGTGCCAGCAGCTTAGGGCCGCTGGGGATATACAATGAGCAGTTCTTC; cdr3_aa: CASSLGPLGIYNEQFF
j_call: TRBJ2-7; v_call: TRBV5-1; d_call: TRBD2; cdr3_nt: TGCGCCAGCAGCTCCTTAGCGGGGTACGAGCAGTACTTC; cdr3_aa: CASSSLAGYEQYF
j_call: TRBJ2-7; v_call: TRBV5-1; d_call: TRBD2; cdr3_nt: TGCGCCAGCCGAATAGCGGGTAGCTCCTACGAGCAGTACTTC; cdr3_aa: CASRIAGSSYEQYF
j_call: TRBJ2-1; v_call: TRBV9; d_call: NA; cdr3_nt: TGTGCCAGCAGCGTATCCGGCGGGGACCCATACAATGAGCAGTTCTTC; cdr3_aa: CASSVSGGDPYNEQFF
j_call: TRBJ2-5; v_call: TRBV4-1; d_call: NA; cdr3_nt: TGCGCCAGCAGCCAAGATCTAGTAAGGGGGACCCAGTACTTC; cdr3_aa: CASSQDLVRGTQYF
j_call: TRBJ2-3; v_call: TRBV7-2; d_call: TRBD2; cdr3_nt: TGTGCCAGCAGCTTAAGCGGGGCGGGCACAGATACGCAGTATTTT; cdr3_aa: CASSLSGAGTDTQYF
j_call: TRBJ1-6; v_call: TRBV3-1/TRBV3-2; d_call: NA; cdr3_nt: TGTGCCAGCAGCCTCGGGAGGCAGGGTGGTTCACCCCTCCACTTT; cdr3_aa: CASSLGRQGGSPLHF
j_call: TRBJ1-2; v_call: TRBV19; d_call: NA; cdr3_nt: TGTGCCAGTACCCTGAGGGCCCCTAACTATGGCTACACCTTC; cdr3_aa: CASTLRAPNYGYTF
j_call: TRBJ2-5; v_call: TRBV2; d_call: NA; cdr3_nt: TGTGCCAGCAGTCCGACGGACGTGGACCAAGAGACCCAGTACTTC; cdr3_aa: CASSPTDVDQETQYF
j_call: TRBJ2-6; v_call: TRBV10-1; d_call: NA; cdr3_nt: TGCGCCAGCAGTAAGGACGCCTCTGGGGCCAACGTCCTGACTTTC; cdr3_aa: CASSKDASGANVLTF